The T cell receptor (beta chain) described here comes from a study of T-cell reconstitution after alpha-beta-depleted transplantation in children. Germline CDR1 DFQATT, CDR2 SNEGSKA (reference sequence). The CDR3 covers 15 residues. V lost 0 bases to trimming and J lost 0 bases, with 9 bases between them. As to this clonotype: What it binds is not known.

Preparation of the TCRbeta library used unique molecular identifiers. TCRdb called the PCR reads again in MiXCR, with one record for every CDR3 protein. The table includes fewer than 550,000 distinct CDR3 sequences, about an eighth detected once. Findings and caveats of the study: It was reported that alpha-beta T cells came from several hundred expanded graft clones (about two months after transplant). Some patients' high day-60 TCRbeta diversity was traced to surviving recipient T cells and thymic progenitors. By one year post-transplant, T-cell counts and diversity largely arose from T cells that were newly produced.

The clonotype was recovered from a female patient between 2 and 15 years old who had a stem cell transplant for aplastic anemia, so the T cells may come from the graft donor. The chain has TRBV20-1 and TRBJ2-1; D gene uncertain. The material was PBMCs, mostly from graft donor cells, obtained 180 days after TCRalphabeta/CD19-depleted stem cell transplant. This chain's CDR3 is CSAREQALSYNEQFF. The CDR3 DNA follows: TGCAGTGCTAGAGAGCAGGCCCTCTCCTACAATGAGCAGTTCTTC.